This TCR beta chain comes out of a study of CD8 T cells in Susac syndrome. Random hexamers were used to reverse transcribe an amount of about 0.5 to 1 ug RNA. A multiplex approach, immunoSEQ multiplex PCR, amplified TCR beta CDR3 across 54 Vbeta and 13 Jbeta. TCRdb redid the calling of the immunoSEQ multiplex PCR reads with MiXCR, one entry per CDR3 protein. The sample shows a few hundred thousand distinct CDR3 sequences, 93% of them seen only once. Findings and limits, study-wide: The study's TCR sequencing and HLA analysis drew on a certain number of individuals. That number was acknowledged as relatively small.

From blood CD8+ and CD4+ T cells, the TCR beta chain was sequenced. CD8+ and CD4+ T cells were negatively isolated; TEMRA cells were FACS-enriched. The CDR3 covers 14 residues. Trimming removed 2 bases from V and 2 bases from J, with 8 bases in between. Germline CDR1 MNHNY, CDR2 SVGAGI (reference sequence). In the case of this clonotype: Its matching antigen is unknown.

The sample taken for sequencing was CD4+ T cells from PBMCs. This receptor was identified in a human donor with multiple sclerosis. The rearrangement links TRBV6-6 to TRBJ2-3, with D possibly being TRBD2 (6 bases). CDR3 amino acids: CASSYGGNTDTQYF. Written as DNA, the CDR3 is TGTGCCAGCAGTTACGGGGGGAACACAGATACGCAGTATTTT.